Included here is one T cell receptor (beta chain) sequence, with context. These data originate in a study of blood T cell repertoires in COVID-19. Study overall: The samples span acute and convalescent COVID-19 from the United States, Italy and Spain.

The V gene's germline CDR1 is SEHNR and CDR2 FQNEAQ (reference sequence). The CDR3 runs 15 residues. The V segment lost 5 bases and the J segment 7 bases; nucleotides outside the gene matches: 6. TCRdb's copy holds only in-frame clones and misses some; the assay was immunoSEQ multiplex PCR. The sample has around 140,000 clones; almost 85% are singletons. The chain employs TRBV7-9 and TRBJ1-4; 11 nucleotides agree with TRBD1. The TCR was taken from a woman aged 50 to 65 with acute COVID-19. The sample comprised PBMCs or T cells enriched from blood (not recorded which). For the CDR3, the DNA is TGTGCCAGCAGCCTAGGACAGGGGGCGCGTGAAAAACTGTTTTTT. Amino acid sequence: CASSLGQGAREKLFF.